The 9 T cell receptor beta chains in this list originate from one sample, sequenced in a study of blood T cells in healthy people across ages. Next came a second PCR, run for about 6 to 11 cycles, which used a sample-barcoded 5' primer along with a J-beta primer mix. TCRdb called the 5' RACE reads again in MiXCR, with one record for every CDR3 protein. The sample consists of 800,000 to 1,300,000 distinct CDR3 sequences, 25% of them appearing once. These data also formed part of another study, on T cells of mothers and their children.

The sequencing sample was made of blood. The receptors here all came from a girl aged 2-9 years in good health.

This clonotype has a handful of counts. The rearrangement joins TRBV27 to TRBJ2-5; 12 bases match TRBD2. Germline CDR1 is MNHEY and CDR2 is SMNVEV (reference sequence). This CDR3 comprises 17 residues. The trim removed 6 bases at V and 7 bases at J, leaving 15 bases unmatched. This chain's CDR3 is CASRPILAGGAYWTQYF. CDR3 in DNA: TGTGCCAGCAGACCTATTCTAGCGGGAGGGGCGTATTGGACCCAGTACTTC.

At least ten counts were recorded for this clonotype. The chain recombines TRBV4-1 with TRBJ2-3; 13 nucleotides align to TRBD2. This CDR3 is 20 amino acids long. Germline V gives CDR1 MGHRA, CDR2 YSYEKL. Unmatched junction bases numbered 13, after V lost 0 bases and J lost 4 bases. In nucleotides, the CDR3 is TGCGCCAGCAGCCAAGATGCGGCCGGGACTAGCGGGACGGGCGCAGATACGCAGTATTTT. It specifies CASSQDAAGTSGTGADTQYF.

Details on this clonotype: At one boundary the junction diverges from the germline segment, which might be a read error. CDR3 loop: CASSHRAGTGSYDQYF. Written as DNA, the CDR3 is TGTGCCAGCAGCCACAGAGCGGGGACCGGCTCCTACGACCAGTACTTC. The rearrangement uses TRBV11-3 and TRBJ2-7, with 7 nucleotides matching TRBD2. The CDR3 is 16 amino acids. CDR1 and CDR2 (germline): SGHNT, YENEEA.

V is TRBV20-1 and J is TRBJ2-5, with D uncertain. The DNA matches TRBJ2-7 better at its end, which makes the J call doubtful. Germline lookup yields CDR1 DFQATT and CDR2 SNEGSKA (reference sequence). The CDR3 consists of 11 residues. The CDR3 is CSARYLYEQYF. CDR3 sequence (DNA): TGCAGTGCTAGATACCTTTACGAGCAGTACTTC.

The V gene is TRBV3-1, the J gene TRBJ2-1, with 11 positions matching TRBD2. Germline CDR1 LGHDT, CDR2 YNNKEL (reference sequence). This CDR3 has 18 residues. The ends lost 0 bases at V and 0 bases at J; junction bases unmatched: 4. For the CDR3, the DNA is TGTGCCAGCAGCCAAGAGGAGGGACTAGCGGCCTCCTACAATGAGCAGTTCTTC. Amino acid sequence: CASSQEEGLAASYNEQFF.

The rearrangement uses TRBV6-2 or TRBV6-3 and TRBJ2-2; D unclear. CDR3 length: 10 residues. The germline gives CDR1 MNHEY, CDR2 SVGEGT. V gave up 8 bases and J gave up 11 bases, with 9 bases separating them. The CDR3 DNA reads as TGTGCCAGCCGAACAAACGAGCTGTTTTTT. Translation: CASRTNELFF.

CDR3 protein: CASSVGNRFDEQFF. The CDR3 nucleotides read TGCGCCAGCAGCGTAGGCAACAGGTTCGATGAGCAGTTCTTC. The chain carries TRBV5-1 and TRBJ2-1; D may be TRBD1 (5 bases). The V and J ends lost 4 bases and 8 bases respectively, with 16 bases between them. The CDR3 runs 14 residues. Per the germline V gene, CDR1 is SGHRS and CDR2 is YFSETQ.

This clonotype was detected a few times. The gene calls are TRBV7-9 and TRBJ2-6; weak D call: TRBD2 (6 bases). The CDR3 runs 19 residues. Germline loops: CDR1 SEHNR, CDR2 FQNEAQ (reference sequence). The V end lost 5 bases, the J end lost 0 bases, and 20 bases lay between the germline ends. CDR3 residues: CASSLPGLPAISGANVLTF. The CDR3 coding sequence is TGTGCCAGCAGCCTACCCGGACTACCGGCGATCTCTGGGGCCAACGTCCTGACTTTC.

This chain joins TRBV27 and TRBJ2-7, with D possibly matching TRBD1 (6 bases). Trimming took 6 bases from V and 5 from J, leaving 20 bases between them. Per germline, CDR1 MNHEY and CDR2 SMNVEV (reference sequence). CDR3 length: 15 amino acids. The CDR3 region is CASSRQVKPVDEQYF. CDR3 coding DNA: TGTGCCAGCAGCCGACAGGTAAAGCCTGTGGACGAGCAGTACTTC.